This T cell receptor beta chain is from a study of OX40 agonist ivuxolimab in advanced cancers. Study-level background: Patients received intravenous ivuxolimab every 2 weeks at 0.01 to 10 mg/kg. Recorded diagnoses for dose-escalation patients were hepatocellular carcinoma, melanoma, renal cell or head and neck cancer. Findings and limits, study-wide: Part of the nonresponder group also had normalized T-cell clonal expansion that was low. At doses 0.1 to 3.0 mg/kg, CD4+ and CD8+ clones expanded.

Produced via immunoSEQ multiplex PCR; TCRdb's table is partial and in-frame only. Of more than 85,000 clones in the sample, about nine tenths were seen once. With respect to this clone: The antigen is not known.

V gave up 3 bases and J gave up 8 bases, with 10 bases separating them. This CDR3 region has 12 residues. The germline V gene encodes CDR1 SGHTA and CDR2 FQGNSA. The receptor was isolated from an adult with an advanced solid tumor such as melanoma, head and neck, liver or kidney cancer. The chain recombines TRBV7-2 with TRBJ1-2; D unclear. The material sequenced was CD4+ or CD8+ T cells sorted from blood, taken in a trial of the OX40 agonist ivuxolimab. The CDR3 DNA sequence: TGTGCCAGCAGCTTCCCCGGCATAGGCTACACCTTC. This sequence encodes CASSFPGIGYTF.